Shown below are 21 T cell receptor beta chains from a single sample sequenced in a study of blood T cell repertoires in COVID-19 (dated by TCRdb to the early 2020s). Library preparation employed the immunoSEQ multiplex PCR assay. Held by TCRdb, this immuneACCESS table contains in-frame sequences only and omits some clones. Under half of the omission traces to an unresolved V gene where checked; the cause of the rest is unknown. Present in this sample are fewer than 450,000 clones, under 95% of which were seen just once. The ten largest make up under 3.5% of the sample. Sequenced: peripheral blood. All receptors come from a woman aged 18-29 years who had recovered from COVID-19.

The V and J genes are TRBV29-1 and TRBJ2-1, with TRBD2 identical over 10 bases. The CDR3 contains 13 residues. Germline assignment: CDR1 SQVTM and CDR2 ANQGSEA. The junction had 3 bases not matched to a gene; V was cut back by 7 bases and J by 3 bases. The CDR3 region has the DNA TGCAGCGCTACTAGCGGGGTCTACAATGAGCAGTTCTTC. It translates to CSATSGVYNEQFF.

The chain combines TRBV4-3 with TRBJ2-2; 9 bases map to TRBD1. This CDR3 region has 15 residues. The germline gives CDR1 LGHNA, CDR2 YSLEER. With 4 bases clipped from V and 7 bases from J, the junction kept 7 bases outside the gene matches. The CDR3 bases are TGCGCCAGCAGCCTCGGGACAGGGTTCGGCGGGGAGCTGTTTTTT. This encodes CASSLGTGFGGELFF.

This chain connects TRBV12-5 to TRBJ1-1; 11 nucleotides align to TRBD1. The CDR3 has 15 residues. CDR1 is LGHNT, CDR2 FRNRAP, per germline. Losses at the gene ends were 6 bases for V and 8 bases for J; bases not matched to a gene: 11. The CDR3 protein is CASGTGTGGSPEAFF. In DNA, the CDR3 is TGTGCTAGTGGAACCGGGACAGGGGGATCACCCGAAGCTTTCTTT.

The chain links TRBV28 to TRBJ1-1; possible D gene TRBD1, 6 bases. With 3 bases removed from V and 0 bases from J, the gap between germline ends came to 11 bases. The germline gives CDR1 MDHEN, CDR2 SYDVKM. The length of the CDR3 is 15 residues. The CDR3 bases are TGTGCCAGCAGTTTGGTCCCAGGGGTGAACACTGAAGCTTTCTTT. Its translation is CASSLVPGVNTEAFF.

V is TRBV11-2 and J is TRBJ2-3, with 7 bases matching TRBD1. This CDR3 is built from 18 residues. With 3 bases clipped from V and 0 bases from J, the junction kept 12 bases outside the gene matches. The germline CDR1 and CDR2 sequences are SGHAT and FQNNGV. CDR3 protein: CASSFARSGGISTDTQYF. CDR3 coding DNA: TGTGCCAGCAGCTTCGCTCGGTCAGGGGGAATTAGCACAGATACGCAGTATTTT.

The chain uses TRBV7-9 and TRBJ1-3; 8 bases align to TRBD1. The CDR3 covers 15 residues. J gave up 4 bases and V 5 bases, and 7 bases lay outside the gene matches. Germline lookup yields CDR1 SEHNR and CDR2 FQNEAQ (reference sequence). The CDR3 loop reads CASSADRAGGNTIYF. Written as DNA, the CDR3 is TGTGCCAGCAGCGCGGACAGGGCGGGGGGAAACACCATATATTTT.

The rearrangement links TRBV6-2 or TRBV6-3 to TRBJ2-3; 9 bases line up with TRBD1. The CDR3 runs to 15 residues. Losses at the gene ends were 5 bases for V and 6 bases for J; bases not matched to a gene: 9. Germline CDR1 reads MNHEY; CDR2 reads SVGEGT. The CDR3 DNA follows: TGTGCCAGCAGTGCGACCCGAGACAGGGGGGATACGCAGTATTTT. Amino acids: CASSATRDRGDTQYF.

This clone has a single count. The chain has TRBV4-3 and TRBJ2-3, with TRBD2 matching over 11 bases. CDR3 length equals 20 residues. Germline CDR1 and CDR2: LGHNA and YSLEER. V shed 1 base, J shed 2 bases, and the junction held 14 bases outside the gene matches. CDR3 bases: TGCGCCAGCAGCCAAGTTGTAGCGGGAGGGCCGAAATCCCCCACAGATACGCAGTATTTT. This gives the protein CASSQVVAGGPKSPTDTQYF.

This chain links TRBV3-1 (or the pseudogene TRBV3-2) with TRBJ1-2; 12 nucleotides match TRBD1. Germline V gives CDR1 LGHDT, CDR2 YNNKEL (reference sequence). The CDR3 runs to 17 residues. Trimming removed 5 bases from V and 7 bases from J; junction bases left unmatched: 14. The CDR3 region has the DNA TGTGCCAGCAGCTTCCGAGAGCCGGGACAGGGGGCTGGTGGCTACACCTTC. It encodes CASSFREPGQGAGGYTF.

The genes are TRBV5-1 and TRBJ2-3; D remains unclear. The CDR3 has 14 residues. Per germline, CDR1 SGHRS and CDR2 YFSETQ. V lost 4 bases and J 0 bases, leaving 9 bases between the germline ends. The DNA of the CDR3 is TGCGCCAGCAGCCCTAATCCTAGCACAGATACGCAGTATTTT. It is translated as CASSPNPSTDTQYF. The whole variable domain, filled in from reference TRBV5-1 and TRBJ2-3, reads KAGVTQTPRYLIKTRGQQVTLSCSPISGHRSVSWYQQTPGQGLQFLFEYFSETQRNKGNFPGRFSGRQFSNSRSEMNVSTLELGDSALYLCASSPNPSTDTQYFGPGTRLTVL.

This clone was counted only a few times. The V call is TRBV7-9, the J call TRBJ2-1; possibly TRBD2 for D (6 bases). The CDR3 runs to 14 residues. From germline, CDR1 is SEHNR and CDR2 FQNEAQ (reference sequence). Trimming left V 5 bases short and J 2 bases short, with 10 bases between. The CDR3: CASSTGTPYNEQFF. The CDR3 DNA follows: TGTGCCAGCAGCACCGGGACTCCCTACAATGAGCAGTTCTTC.

This clone appeared once. The chain joins TRBV11-3 to TRBJ1-1; D uncertain. The CDR3 is made up of 17 amino acids. Trimming left V 5 bases short and J 0 bases short, with 19 bases between. Germline values: CDR1 SGHNT, CDR2 YENEEA. The CDR3 DNA follows: TGTGCCAGCAGCACCCTTAACGGAGAACTAATGAACACTGAAGCTTTCTTT. It yields the protein CASSTLNGELMNTEAFF.

The V gene is TRBV5-6, the J gene TRBJ1-6; D possibly corresponds to TRBD1 (5 bases). Germline loops: CDR1 SGHDT, CDR2 YYEEEE. Trimming shortened V by 4 bases and J by 3 bases, and 17 bases separated the two germline ends. CDR3 length equals 17 residues. CDR3 DNA: TGTGCCAGCAGCCCGGGCGGGGGGGTCGGCTATAATTCACCCCTCCACTTT. It is translated as CASSPGGGVGYNSPLHF. The full variable domain, with the rest looked up from reference TRBV5-6 and TRBJ1-6, is DAGVTQSPTHLIKTRGQQVTLRCSPKSGHDTVSWYQQALGQGPQFIFQYYEEEERQRGNFPDRFSGHQFPNYSSELNVNALLLGDSALYLCASSPGGGVGYNSPLHFGNGTRLTVT.

The V gene is TRBV4-3, the J gene TRBJ1-1; unclear D gene. This CDR3 spans 11 amino acids. Between the trimmed V and J ends, which lost 5 bases and 2 bases, there was a span of 3 bases. In germline, CDR1 is LGHNA, CDR2 YSLEER. The CDR3 DNA reads TGCGCCAGCAGCTTAAACACTGAAGCTTTCTTT. It translates to CASSLNTEAFF.

The rearrangement joins TRBV10-2 to TRBJ1-1; D unclear. The CDR3 is 15 amino acids. From germline, CDR1 is WSHSY and CDR2 SAAADI. The V end was cut by 6 bases, the J end by 0 bases, with 14 bases between. This CDR3 is CASSPLQRVNTEAFF. In DNA form, the CDR3 reads TGCGCCAGCAGCCCTCTACAGAGAGTGAACACTGAAGCTTTCTTT.

The CDR3: CATARGQSGTEAFF. The DNA for the CDR3 is TGTGCCACTGCCAGGGGACAGTCGGGCACTGAAGCTTTCTTT. This chain connects TRBV6-5 to TRBJ1-1; 7 nucleotides line up with TRBD1. The CDR3 totals 14 residues. J lost 4 bases, V lost 10 bases, and 12 bases had no gene match. CDR1 and CDR2 (germline): MNHEY, SVGAGI.

This chain uses TRBV7-2 with TRBJ2-7, with D possibly TRBD1 on 6 matching bases. Germline V gene data show CDR1 as SGHTA and CDR2 as FQGNSA. V lost 1 base and J lost 2, with 9 bases in between. The CDR3 consists of 14 residues. CDR3 residues: CASSLGTVPYEQYV. CDR3 DNA sequence: TGTGCCAGCAGCTTAGGGACAGTCCCCTACGAGCAGTACGTC.

This clone was recorded once. The gene calls are TRBV7-2 and TRBJ2-5; perhaps TRBD2 as D (6 bases). Germline V CDR1 and CDR2: SGHTA, FQGNSA. V gave up 3 bases and J gave up 1 base, with 12 bases separating them. There are 15 residues in the CDR3. In DNA, the CDR3 is TGTGCCAGCAGCTTTGAACGGGAGCCCCAAGAGACCCAGTACTTC. Translating it yields CASSFEREPQETQYF.

The J gene is TRBJ2-3, the V gene TRBV13; D unresolved. V shed 1 base and J shed 0 bases, with 5 bases lying between them. The CDR3 spans 14 residues. Germline values: CDR1 PRHDT, CDR2 FYEKMQ (reference sequence). CDR3 DNA sequence: TGTGCCAGCAGCTTAGTCGGGAGCACAGATACGCAGTATTTT. It encodes CASSLVGSTDTQYF.

The chain carries TRBV7-9 and TRBJ1-5; 7 positions agree with TRBD1. CDR3 length equals 15 residues. Trimming removed 5 bases from V and 6 bases from J; junction bases left unmatched: 10. The germline gives CDR1 SEHNR, CDR2 FQNEAQ (reference sequence). The chain's CDR3 is CASSPGGIGAQPQHF. CDR3 DNA sequence: TGTGCCAGCAGCCCAGGGGGGATTGGTGCTCAGCCCCAGCATTTT.

The J gene is TRBJ2-7, the V gene TRBV10-3; tentative D call: TRBD1 (7 bases). The CDR3 spans 16 residues. Trimming shortened V by 2 bases and J by 1 base, and 15 bases separated the two germline ends. Germline CDR1 and CDR2: ENHRY and SYGVKD. The CDR3, as DNA: TGTGCCATCAGTGAGGGAGGGGGCGCTCGATCCTACGAGCAGTACGTC. Protein: CAISEGGGARSYEQYV.